This T cell receptor beta chain came from a study of blood T cell repertoires in COVID-19. Study-wide background: From T cells, B-cell-depleted T cells, or PBMCs came the material, which was cDNA or gDNA.

Individuals drawn from about 26 US areas were roughly 18 to 95 years old. Each participant's cohort was designated according to participant-reported clinical history. In the source study's methods: The assay estimated nucleated cells by amplifying reference gene primers. TCRdb keeps only in-frame clones here, not all; method: immunoSEQ multiplex PCR. V, J and clone size were drawn from that table, and D and trimming were deduced from the DNA. The table records a few hundred thousand clones, almost 90% of them present only once. CDR3 length: 15 amino acids. Germline loops: CDR1 SGHRS, CDR2 YFSETQ. J lost 2 bases, V lost 3 bases, and 5 bases had no gene match.

The clonotype originates from a young woman with acute COVID-19. Material: PBMCs or T cells enriched from blood (not recorded which). The chain joins TRBV5-1 to TRBJ1-2; 9 nucleotides match TRBD1. In DNA, the CDR3 is TGCGCCAGCAGCTCCTCCGGGACAGGGAACTATGGCTACACCTTC. It specifies CASSSSGTGNYGYTF.